These 18 T cell receptor beta chains came from one sample sequenced in a study of identical twins. A single record per CDR3 protein comes from TCRdb applying MiXCR to the 5' RACE reads. The sample has around 250,000 distinct CDR3 sequences; about 13% are singletons. In addition, the sample was reused for a study of yellow fever vaccine responses in identical twins.

The sequenced sample consisted of memory (CD45RO+) T cells sorted from blood. All receptors come from a woman aged 18-29 years in good health.

The V and J genes are TRBV29-1 and TRBJ2-1, with 10 bases aligning to TRBD1. CDR1 SQVTM and CDR2 ANQGSEA come from the germline V gene. The CDR3 has 12 amino acids. The V segment lost 8 bases and the J segment 16 bases; nucleotides outside the gene matches: 14. The CDR3 bases are TGCAGCACCAACACCGGGACAGGGGTCCACTTCTTC. It yields the protein CSTNTGTGVHFF.

V usage is TRBV15 and J usage is TRBJ2-3; 11 positions match TRBD1. The CDR3 spans 16 residues. Germline V gene lookup returns CDR1 LNHNV and CDR2 YYDKDF (reference sequence). The junction had 3 bases not matched to a gene; V was cut back by 1 base and J by 3 bases. The chain's CDR3 is CATSRAGQGDTDTQYF. CDR3 DNA: TGTGCCACCAGCAGAGCGGGACAGGGGGATACAGATACGCAGTATTTT.

A few counts support this clonotype. The chain employs TRBV7-2 and TRBJ2-3; perhaps TRBD2 as D (6 bases). V lost 4 bases, J lost 3 bases, and 17 bases lay in between. The CDR3 sequence is 16 residues long. CDR1 and CDR2 from the germline V gene are SGHTA and FQGNSA. CDR3 sequence: CASSYGGALLTDTQYF. The CDR3 nucleotides read TGTGCCAGCAGCTATGGCGGGGCCCTACTTACAGATACGCAGTATTTT.

This clonotype was picked up a small number of times. Here the CDR3 reads CASTSPAGFSYEQYF. For the CDR3, the DNA is TGTGCCAGCACCAGCCCGGCGGGTTTCTCCTACGAGCAGTACTTC. V gene TRBV28 combines with J gene TRBJ2-7; D possibly corresponds to TRBD2 (5 bases). The CDR3 runs to 15 residues. V lost 7 bases to trimming and J lost 0 bases, with 16 bases between them. Germline CDR1 is MDHEN and CDR2 is SYDVKM.

The chain uses TRBV12-3 or TRBV12-4 and TRBJ2-1, with D perhaps matching TRBD2 (5 bases). V dropped 6 bases and J dropped 11 bases, with 11 bases sitting between them. This CDR3 has 11 amino acids. The CDR3: CASSLLEKQFF. The CDR3 region has the DNA TGTGCCAGCAGCTTACTAGAAAAGCAGTTCTTC.

This clonotype was seen a few times. The rearrangement links TRBV3-1 to TRBJ2-3, with a weak D call TRBD2 (5 bases). CDR1 and CDR2 (germline): LGHDT, YNNKEL (reference sequence). Deletions cut 1 base from V and 5 bases from J, with 7 bases between. This CDR3 is built from 13 residues. The CDR3 DNA reads as TGTGCCAGCAGCCAAGTCCGGGGAGATACGCAGTATTTT. Amino acid sequence: CASSQVRGDTQYF.

The chain employs TRBV12-3 or TRBV12-4 and TRBJ2-5; the D is unclear. Trimming took 3 bases from V and 4 from J, leaving 9 bases between them. The CDR3 is 13 residues long. Here the CDR3 reads CASSFSRSETQYF. For the CDR3, the DNA is TGTGCCAGCAGTTTCAGTAGATCAGAGACCCAGTACTTC.

This clonotype was seen only a few times. The genes are TRBV12-3 or TRBV12-4 and TRBJ2-3; 9 nucleotides line up with TRBD1. This CDR3 contains 14 residues. V lost 7 bases and J lost 4; bases outside the gene matches: 6. CDR3 in DNA: TGTGCCAGCACCCTTGGGACAGGGTCAGATACGCAGTATTTT. Translated: CASTLGTGSDTQYF.

This clonotype was seen a few times. V usage is TRBV20-1 and J usage is TRBJ2-3; D might be TRBD1 or TRBD2, each matching 7 bases. The germline gives CDR1 DFQATT, CDR2 SNEGSKA (reference sequence). V lost 1 base and J 0 bases, leaving 14 bases between the germline ends. The CDR3 sequence is 16 residues long. CDR3 in DNA: TGCAGTGCTAGAGGCCTCAGGGGGGGAAGCACAGATACGCAGTATTTT. Protein product: CSARGLRGGSTDTQYF.

This clonotype was counted only a few times. The chain combines TRBV2 with TRBJ2-3; perhaps TRBD1 as D (6 bases). The CDR3 runs 17 residues. The V end was cut by 6 bases, the J end by 6 bases, with 25 bases between. Looked up from germline, CDR1 is SNHLY and CDR2 is FYNNEI. The DNA for the CDR3 is TGTGCCAGCAGCGGAAGACTGGAACGACCGAGGGGGGATACGCAGTATTTT. Encoded protein: CASSGRLERPRGDTQYF.

The chain couples TRBV11-2 to TRBJ2-7, with no clear D. The V end was cut by 5 bases, the J end by 3 bases, with 8 bases between. This CDR3 spans 12 amino acids. CDR1 is SGHAT, CDR2 FQNNGV, per germline. This CDR3 is CASSVVDYEQYF. The CDR3 region has the DNA TGTGCCAGCAGCGTAGTCGACTACGAGCAGTACTTC.

This chain uses TRBV7-2 with TRBJ2-1; D not certain. The ends were cut back, 5 bases at V and 0 bases at J, with 11 bases in the middle. Germline V lookup: CDR1 SGHTA, CDR2 FQGNSA. The CDR3 spans 15 residues. Here the CDR3 DNA reads TGTGCCAGCAGCCAGACATGGTCCTCCTACAATGAGCAGTTCTTC. Its protein is CASSQTWSSYNEQFF.

The rearrangement links TRBV4-1 to TRBJ2-5; D could derive from TRBD1 or TRBD2 (5 bases each). Trimming cost V 5 bases and J 5 bases, with 9 bases left between them. This CDR3 comprises 12 residues. The germline V gene has CDR1 MGHRA and CDR2 YSYEKL. The CDR3 protein is CASSGGSETQYF. CDR3 nucleotides: TGCGCCAGCAGCGGGGGTAGCGAGACCCAGTACTTC.

This clonotype was seen more than once but under ten times. In DNA form, the CDR3 reads TGTGCCAGCGCCCCAGTGGGAAACTATGGCTACACCTTC. Its protein is CASAPVGNYGYTF. The gene calls are TRBV6-1 and TRBJ1-2; no definite D call. Deletions cut 8 bases from V and 2 bases from J, with 12 bases between. This CDR3 has 13 amino acids. Looked up from germline, CDR1 is MNHNS and CDR2 is SASEGT.

This clonotype was found a few times. The chain carries TRBV10-3 and TRBJ2-5, with TRBD2 matching 7 bases. The CDR3 sequence is 16 residues long. The germline gives CDR1 ENHRY, CDR2 SYGVKD. The ends lost 4 bases at V and 5 bases at J; junction bases unmatched: 13. CDR3 in DNA: TGTGCCATCAGTGGGGGGGGGACCCCCGGTCTTGAGACCCAGTACTTC. This codes for CAISGGGTPGLETQYF.

There are a few counts of this clonotype. This chain connects TRBV6-1 to TRBJ1-5; D is unresolved. Per germline, CDR1 MNHNS and CDR2 SASEGT. Trimming removed 2 bases from V and 4 bases from J, with 6 bases in between. The CDR3 consists of 13 residues. CDR3 bases: TGTGCCAGCAGTGAACATCGGAATCAGCCCCAGCATTTT. Protein: CASSEHRNQPQHF.

This rearrangement joins TRBV20-1 to TRBJ1-5; D unresolved. Deletions cut 4 bases from V and 1 base from J, with 8 bases between. Germline-derived CDR1 and CDR2 are DFQATT and SNEGSKA (reference sequence). The CDR3 consists of 13 residues. The DNA of the CDR3 is TGCAGTGCTAAAGTCAGGAGCAATCAGCCCCAGCATTTT. This translates into CSAKVRSNQPQHF.

This clonotype was counted between two and nine times. The CDR3 bases are TGTGCCAGCAGGGGCGGTGGACTCAATGAGCAGTTCTTC. It is translated as CASRGGGLNEQFF. The gene calls are TRBV28 and TRBJ2-1; D might be TRBD2 (5 bases). The germline gives CDR1 MDHEN, CDR2 SYDVKM. V gave up 6 bases and J gave up 6 bases, with 12 bases separating them. This CDR3 spans 13 amino acids.